This T cell receptor (beta chain) was sequenced during a study of blood T cell repertoires in COVID-19 (dated by TCRdb to the early 2020s). Looking at the study overall: Samples from collaborators originated in the United States, Italy and Spain and spanned both the acute and convalescent phases of COVID-19. A de-identified subject ID, COVID-19 status, age in years and sex were almost always included in the sample metadata. Where available, HLA class I and class II types were obtained from metadata supplied by the sample provider rather than from assay-based typing. The material from the prospective study consisted of cDNA or gDNA derived from T cells, B-cell-depleted T cells, or PBMCs. A freely available public database, intended as a resource for researchers studying the immune response to SARS-CoV-2, is where the repertoires were released. The dataset comprised deeply sampled blood TCRbeta repertoires from subjects exposed to, actively infected with, or recovered from COVID-19. Samples came from the ongoing ImmuneRACE study (first 160 participants) plus 1,254 subjects from 6 global collaborators.

With respect to this clone: The antigen this receptor binds is unknown. No much larger clone exists at a distance of one base, and base qualities are not known.

V is clipped by 5 bases and J by 5 bases, and the sequence between their germline boundaries is 15 bases long. CDR1 SGHAT and CDR2 FQDESV are derived from the germline V gene (reference sequence). The CDR3 runs 14 amino acids, cysteine and phenylalanine included. The retained sequence is limited to the CDR3, 42 bases, with the frame set at the first base. General conclusions and limits of the study: The quantity of clinical and demographic metadata differed by source and by participant and was supplied without curation.

The immunoSEQ Assay, a bias-controlled multiplex PCR, was used to amplify TCRbeta CDR3 regions from genomic DNA. The study's processing was this. Nucleated cell counts per sample were estimated from amplification of reference gene primers within the assay. To quantify the absolute abundance of each unique TCRbeta CDR3 rearrangement, sequence reads were collapsed and filtered. For each sample, productive Simpson clonality was calculated by taking the square root of Simpson's diversity index across productive rearrangements. What TCRdb holds here is the immuneACCESS table cut down to in-frame rearrangements. Part of the clones is not present; checked against another copy, under half of the missing clones reflect an unresolved V gene, and the others are unexplained. The V and J calls and the clone size are those of that table, but D and trimming were determined from the DNA. Within this sample are under 200,000 clones, with 81% of them counted one time only. 5.6% of the sample goes to the ten largest clones.

Participants in the prospective study were aged roughly 18 to 89 years, lived in some 24 United States geographic areas, and enrolled through a virtual design. Cohort assignment in the prospective study relied on participant-reported clinical history from a screening survey and a study questionnaire. Each participant in the prospective study had whole blood, serum and a nasopharyngeal or oropharyngeal swab collected by mobile phlebotomists. Over an approximately 2-month period, participants in the prospective study had the option of providing additional blood draws and questionnaires. Prospective study blood samples were shipped either frozen or at room temperature before DNA extraction.

The receptor comes from a woman in her forties with acute COVID-19. The chain was built from TRBV11-1 and TRBJ2-5, with the D gene not clear enough to name. Source material: PBMCs or T cells enriched from blood (not recorded which). The CDR3 protein sequence reads: CASSPWAQSETQYF. In nucleotide form, the sequence is TGTGCCAGCAGCCCGTGGGCGCAGTCGGAGACCCAGTACTTC.